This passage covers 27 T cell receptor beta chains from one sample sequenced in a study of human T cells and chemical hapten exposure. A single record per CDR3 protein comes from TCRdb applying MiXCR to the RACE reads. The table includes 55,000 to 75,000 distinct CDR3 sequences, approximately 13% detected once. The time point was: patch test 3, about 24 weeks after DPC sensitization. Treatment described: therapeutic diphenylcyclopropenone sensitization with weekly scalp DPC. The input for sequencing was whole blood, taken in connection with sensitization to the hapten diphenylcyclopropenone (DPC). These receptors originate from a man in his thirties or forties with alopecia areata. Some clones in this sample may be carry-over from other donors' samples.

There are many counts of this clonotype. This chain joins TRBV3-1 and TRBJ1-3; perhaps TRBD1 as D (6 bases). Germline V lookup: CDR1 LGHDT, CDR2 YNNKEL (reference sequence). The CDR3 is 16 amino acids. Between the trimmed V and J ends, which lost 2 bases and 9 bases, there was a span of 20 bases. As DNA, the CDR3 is TGTGCCAGCAGCCAAAGGAGGACAGACCGCGGTGGCACCATATATTTT. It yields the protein CASSQRRTDRGGTIYF.

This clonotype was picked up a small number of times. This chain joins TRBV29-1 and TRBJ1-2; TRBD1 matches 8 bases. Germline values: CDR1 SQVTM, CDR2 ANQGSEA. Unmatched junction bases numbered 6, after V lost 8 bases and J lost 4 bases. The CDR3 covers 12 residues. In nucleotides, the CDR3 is TGCAGCACCTGGACAGGGACCTATGGCTACACCTTC. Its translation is CSTWTGTYGYTF.

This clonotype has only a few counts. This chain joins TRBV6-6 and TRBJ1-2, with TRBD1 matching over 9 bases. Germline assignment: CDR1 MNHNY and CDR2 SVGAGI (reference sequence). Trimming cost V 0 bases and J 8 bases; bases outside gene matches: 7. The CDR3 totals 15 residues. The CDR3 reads CASSYSPGQGDGYTF. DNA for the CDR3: TGTGCCAGCAGTTACTCCCCGGGACAGGGAGACGGCTACACCTTC.

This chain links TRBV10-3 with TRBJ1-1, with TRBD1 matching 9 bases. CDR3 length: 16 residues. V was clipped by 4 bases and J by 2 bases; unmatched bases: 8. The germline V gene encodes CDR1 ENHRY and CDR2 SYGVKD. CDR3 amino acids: CAISAGTGRINTEAFF. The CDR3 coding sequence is TGTGCCATCAGTGCCGGGACAGGGAGGATAAACACTGAAGCTTTCTTT.

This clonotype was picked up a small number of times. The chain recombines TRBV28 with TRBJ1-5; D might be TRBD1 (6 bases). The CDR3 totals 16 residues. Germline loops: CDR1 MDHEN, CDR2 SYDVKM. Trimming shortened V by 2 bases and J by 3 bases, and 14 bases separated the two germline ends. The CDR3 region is CASSLRGRTDNQPQHF. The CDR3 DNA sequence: TGTGCCAGCAGTTTACGCGGGCGGACAGACAATCAGCCCCAGCATTTT.

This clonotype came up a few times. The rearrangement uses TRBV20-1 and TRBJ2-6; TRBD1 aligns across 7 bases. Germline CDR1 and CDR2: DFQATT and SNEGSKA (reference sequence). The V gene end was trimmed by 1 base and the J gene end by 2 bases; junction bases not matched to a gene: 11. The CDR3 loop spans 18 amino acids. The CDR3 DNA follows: TGCAGTGCTAGAGCCTCCCGGGACAGTGTCCCTGGGGCCAACGTCCTGACTTTC. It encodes CSARASRDSVPGANVLTF.

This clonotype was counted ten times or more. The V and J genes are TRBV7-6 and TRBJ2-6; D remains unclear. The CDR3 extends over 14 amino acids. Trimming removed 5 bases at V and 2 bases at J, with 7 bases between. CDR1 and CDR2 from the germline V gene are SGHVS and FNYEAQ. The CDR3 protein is CASSPRPGANVLTF. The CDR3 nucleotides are TGTGCCAGCAGCCCGCGTCCTGGGGCCAACGTCCTGACTTTC.

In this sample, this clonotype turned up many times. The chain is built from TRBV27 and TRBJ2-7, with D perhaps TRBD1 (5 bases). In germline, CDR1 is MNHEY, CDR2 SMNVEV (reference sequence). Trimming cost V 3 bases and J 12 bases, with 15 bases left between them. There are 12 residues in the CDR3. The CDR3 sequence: CASSFGASRRYF. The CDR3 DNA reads TGTGCCAGCAGTTTTGGGGCTTCGAGGAGGTACTTC.

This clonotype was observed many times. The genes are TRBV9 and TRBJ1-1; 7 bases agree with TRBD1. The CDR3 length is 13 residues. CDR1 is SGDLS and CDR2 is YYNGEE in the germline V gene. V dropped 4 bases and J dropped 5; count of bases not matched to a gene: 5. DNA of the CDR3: TGTGCCAGCAGCACCTGGACAGGAACTGAAGCTTTCTTT. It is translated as CASSTWTGTEAFF.

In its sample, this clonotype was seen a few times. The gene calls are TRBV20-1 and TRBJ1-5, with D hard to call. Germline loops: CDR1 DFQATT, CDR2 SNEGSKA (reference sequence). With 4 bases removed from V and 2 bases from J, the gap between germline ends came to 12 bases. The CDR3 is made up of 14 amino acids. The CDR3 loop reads CSAIGTTGNQPQHF. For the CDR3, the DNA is TGCAGTGCTATAGGCACGACGGGCAATCAGCCCCAGCATTTT.

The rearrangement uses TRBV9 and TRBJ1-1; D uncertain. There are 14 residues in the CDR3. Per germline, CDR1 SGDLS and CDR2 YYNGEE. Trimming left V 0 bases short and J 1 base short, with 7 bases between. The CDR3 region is CASSVGRPNTEAFF. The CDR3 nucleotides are TGTGCCAGCAGCGTAGGGCGGCCGAACACTGAAGCTTTCTTT.

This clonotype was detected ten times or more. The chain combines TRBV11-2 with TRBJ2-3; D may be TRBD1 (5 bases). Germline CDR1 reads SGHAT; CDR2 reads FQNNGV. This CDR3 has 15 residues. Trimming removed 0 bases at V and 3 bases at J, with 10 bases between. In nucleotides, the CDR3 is TGTGCCAGCAGCTTAGAGGCAGGGTGGACAGATACGCAGTATTTT. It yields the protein CASSLEAGWTDTQYF.

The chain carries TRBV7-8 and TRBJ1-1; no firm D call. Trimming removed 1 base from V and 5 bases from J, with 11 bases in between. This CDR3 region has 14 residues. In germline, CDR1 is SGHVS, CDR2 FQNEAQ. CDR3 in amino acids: CASSLGEGITEAFF. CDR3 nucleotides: TGTGCCAGCAGCTTAGGGGAAGGAATTACTGAAGCTTTCTTT.

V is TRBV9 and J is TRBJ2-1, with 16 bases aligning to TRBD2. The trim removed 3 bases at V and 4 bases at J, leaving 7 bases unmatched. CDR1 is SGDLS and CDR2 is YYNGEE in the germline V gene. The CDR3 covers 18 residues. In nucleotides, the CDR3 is TGTGCCAGCAGCGCGGGGACTAGCGGGGGGGCCGCATACAATGAGCAGTTCTTC. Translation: CASSAGTSGGAAYNEQFF.

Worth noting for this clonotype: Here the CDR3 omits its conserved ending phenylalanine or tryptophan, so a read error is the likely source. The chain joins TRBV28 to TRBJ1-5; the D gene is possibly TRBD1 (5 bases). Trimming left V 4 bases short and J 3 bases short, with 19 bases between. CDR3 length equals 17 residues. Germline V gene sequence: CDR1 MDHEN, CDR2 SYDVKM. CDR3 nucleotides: TGTGCCAGCAGTTCTGGGCGGGGACGGCCCATCAATCAGCCCCAGCATTCT. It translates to CASSSGRGRPINQPQHS.

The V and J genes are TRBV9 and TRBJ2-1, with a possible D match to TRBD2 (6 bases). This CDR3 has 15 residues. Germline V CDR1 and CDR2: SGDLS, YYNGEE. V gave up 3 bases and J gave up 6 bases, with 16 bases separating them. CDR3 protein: CASSEGLLRVNEQFF. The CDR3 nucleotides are TGTGCCAGCAGCGAGGGACTCCTCAGGGTCAATGAGCAGTTCTTC.

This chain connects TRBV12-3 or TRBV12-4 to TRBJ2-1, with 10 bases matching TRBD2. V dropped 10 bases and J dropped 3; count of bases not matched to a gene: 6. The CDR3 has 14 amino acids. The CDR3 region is CATYSGGGYNEQFF. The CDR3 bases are TGTGCCACCTACAGCGGGGGGGGCTACAATGAGCAGTTCTTC.

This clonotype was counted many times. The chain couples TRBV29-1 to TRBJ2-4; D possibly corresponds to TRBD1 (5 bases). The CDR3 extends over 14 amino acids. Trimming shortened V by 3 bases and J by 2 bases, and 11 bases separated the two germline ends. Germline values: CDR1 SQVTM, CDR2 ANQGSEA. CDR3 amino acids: CSVEGRNSKNIQYF. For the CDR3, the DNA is TGCAGCGTTGAGGGGCGAAATTCCAAAAACATTCAGTACTTC.

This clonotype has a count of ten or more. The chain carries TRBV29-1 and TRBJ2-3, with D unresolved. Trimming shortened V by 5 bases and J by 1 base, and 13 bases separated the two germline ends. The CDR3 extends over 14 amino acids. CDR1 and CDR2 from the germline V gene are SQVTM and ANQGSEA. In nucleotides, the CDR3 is TGCAGCGTTAGGACGTTCCGGGGCACAGATACGCAGTATTTT. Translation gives CSVRTFRGTDTQYF.

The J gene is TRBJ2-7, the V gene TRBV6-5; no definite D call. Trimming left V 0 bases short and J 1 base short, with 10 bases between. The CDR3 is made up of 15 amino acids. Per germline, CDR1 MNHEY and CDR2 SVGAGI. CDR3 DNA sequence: TGTGCCAGCAGTTACTCGTCCGGCAGTTCCTACGAGCAGTACTTC. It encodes CASSYSSGSSYEQYF.

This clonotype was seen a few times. The CDR3 reads CASSLSAVNYGYTF. The CDR3 DNA reads TGTGCCAGCAGTTTATCAGCAGTTAACTATGGCTACACCTTC. The genes are TRBV28 and TRBJ1-2; D is unresolved. Germline V gene data show CDR1 as MDHEN and CDR2 as SYDVKM. This CDR3 region has 14 residues. V was shortened by 1 base and J by 1 base, with 7 bases between the two germline ends.

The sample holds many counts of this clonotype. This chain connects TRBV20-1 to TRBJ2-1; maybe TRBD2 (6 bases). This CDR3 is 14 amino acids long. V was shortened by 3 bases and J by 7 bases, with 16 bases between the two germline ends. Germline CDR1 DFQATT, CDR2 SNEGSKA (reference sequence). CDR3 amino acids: CSASSGTSGNEQFF. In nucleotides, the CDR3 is TGCAGTGCTAGTTCGGGGACCAGCGGGAATGAGCAGTTCTTC.

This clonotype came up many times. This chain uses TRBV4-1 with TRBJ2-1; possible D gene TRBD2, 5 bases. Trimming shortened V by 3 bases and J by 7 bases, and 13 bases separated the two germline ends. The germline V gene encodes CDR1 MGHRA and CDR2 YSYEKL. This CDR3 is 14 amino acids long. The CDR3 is CASSHPLAGNEQFF. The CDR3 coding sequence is TGCGCCAGCAGCCACCCCCTAGCCGGGAATGAGCAGTTCTTC.

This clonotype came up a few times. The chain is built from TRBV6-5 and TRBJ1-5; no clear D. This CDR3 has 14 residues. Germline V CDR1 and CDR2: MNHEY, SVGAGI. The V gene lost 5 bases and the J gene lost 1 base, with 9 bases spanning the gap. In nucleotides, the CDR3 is TGTGCCAGCAGTCCCGGATGGAGCAATCAGCCCCAGCATTTT. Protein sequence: CASSPGWSNQPQHF.

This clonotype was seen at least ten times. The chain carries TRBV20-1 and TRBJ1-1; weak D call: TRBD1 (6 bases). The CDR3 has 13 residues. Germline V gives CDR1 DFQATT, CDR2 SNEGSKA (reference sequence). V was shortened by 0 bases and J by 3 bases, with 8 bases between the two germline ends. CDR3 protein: CSARDNRDTEAFF. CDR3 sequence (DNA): TGCAGTGCTAGAGATAACAGGGACACTGAAGCTTTCTTT.

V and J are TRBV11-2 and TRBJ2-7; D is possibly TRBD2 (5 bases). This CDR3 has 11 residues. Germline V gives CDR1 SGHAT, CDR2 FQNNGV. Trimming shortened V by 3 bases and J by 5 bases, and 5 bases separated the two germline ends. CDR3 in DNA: TGTGCCAGCAGCTTTAGCGACGAGCAGTACTTC. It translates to CASSFSDEQYF.

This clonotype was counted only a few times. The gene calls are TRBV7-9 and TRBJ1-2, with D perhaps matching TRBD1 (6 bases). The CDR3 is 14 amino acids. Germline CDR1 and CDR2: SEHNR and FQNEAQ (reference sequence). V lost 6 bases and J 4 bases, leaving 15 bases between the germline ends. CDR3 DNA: TGTGCCAGCAGTTCCACAGGGAGTAGCTATGGCTACACCTTC. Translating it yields CASSSTGSSYGYTF.